One sample yielded the 14 T cell receptor beta chains listed below, sequenced in a study of blood T cells in healthy people across ages. Next came a second PCR, run for about 6 to 12 cycles, which used a sample-barcoded 5' primer along with a J-beta primer mix. One entry per CDR3 protein results from TCRdb running MiXCR on the 5' RACE reads. The table records fewer than 2,000,000 distinct CDR3 sequences, more than 35% of them present only once. The sequencing sample was made of blood. The receptor set was obtained from a human donor in good health.

This clonotype was detected a few times. The chain combines TRBV7-2 with TRBJ2-2, with 10 positions matching TRBD1. The CDR3 totals 15 residues. Germline CDR1 SGHTA, CDR2 FQGNSA. V was clipped by 5 bases and J by 5 bases; unmatched bases: 5. The CDR3: CASSPRQGATGELFF. As DNA, the CDR3 is TGTGCCAGCAGCCCAAGACAGGGGGCTACCGGGGAGCTGTTTTTT.

CDR3 sequence: CASNFGQETQYF. In DNA form, the CDR3 reads TGCGCCAGCAACTTCGGTCAAGAGACCCAGTACTTC. The genes are TRBV5-1 and TRBJ2-5; D not resolved. Per germline, CDR1 SGHRS and CDR2 YFSETQ. This CDR3 is built from 12 residues. Between the trimmed V and J ends, which lost 6 bases and 2 bases, there was a span of 8 bases.

This clonotype was found a few times. The genes are TRBV29-1 and TRBJ2-5, with 10 nucleotides matching TRBD1. Germline CDR1 and CDR2: SQVTM and ANQGSEA. The CDR3 is made up of 14 amino acids. The V and J ends lost 4 bases and 4 bases, in that order; junction bases with no gene match: 6. CDR3 amino acids: CSVGGQGRGETQYF. The CDR3 DNA reads as TGCAGCGTTGGGGGACAGGGGCGAGGAGAGACCCAGTACTTC.

The chain combines TRBV28 with TRBJ2-1, with 11 bases that match TRBD2. The germline gives CDR1 MDHEN, CDR2 SYDVKM. The CDR3 has 15 residues. The V gene end was trimmed by 6 bases and the J gene end by 5 bases; junction bases not matched to a gene: 6. The CDR3 DNA follows: TGTGCCAGCAGGATAGCGGGGGGGCTAGACAATGAGCAGTTCTTC. Translated, it gives CASRIAGGLDNEQFF.

This clonotype was seen a few times. CDR3 sequence (DNA): TGTGCCAGCATTCCCCAGCCCCAGCATTTT. Residues: CASIPQPQHF. The chain links TRBV11-3 to TRBJ1-5; D call uncertain. Deletions cut 7 bases from V and 7 bases from J, with 5 bases between. Germline CDR1 is SGHNT and CDR2 is YENEEA. This CDR3 has 10 amino acids. The whole variable domain, remainder taken from reference TRBV11-3 and TRBJ1-5, is EAGVVQSPRYKIIEKKQPVAFWCNPISGHNTLYWYLQNLGQGPELLIRYENEEAVDDSQLPKDRFSAERLKGVDSTLKIQPAELGDSAVYLCASIPQPQHFGDGTRLSIL.

This clonotype was seen a handful of times. This rearrangement joins TRBV29-1 to TRBJ2-1; tentatively, D is TRBD1 (5 bases). Germline assignment: CDR1 SQVTM and CDR2 ANQGSEA. The V gene lost 4 bases and the J gene lost 4 bases, with 17 bases spanning the gap. This CDR3 spans 15 amino acids. DNA for the CDR3: TGCAGCGTTGGGTTCAGACAGTCACGTTACAATGAGCAGTTCTTC. Translating gives CSVGFRQSRYNEQFF.

The genes are TRBV6-2 or TRBV6-3 and TRBJ2-1; D not certain. CDR1 and CDR2 from the germline V gene are MNHEY and SVGEGT. V was pared by 0 bases and J by 10 bases, with 10 bases between. This CDR3 region has 13 residues. This CDR3 is CASSYSARTEQFF. The CDR3 DNA reads as TGTGCCAGCAGTTACTCGGCAAGGACCGAGCAGTTCTTC.

This clonotype appeared a few times. The CDR3 protein is CSVENAADYGYTF. In nucleotides, the CDR3 is TGCAGCGTTGAAAATGCGGCGGACTATGGCTACACCTTC. The V gene is TRBV29-1, the J gene TRBJ1-2, with no clear D. CDR1 is SQVTM, CDR2 ANQGSEA, per germline. V was cut by 2 bases and J by 3 bases, with 10 bases left in between. The CDR3 is 13 residues long.

This clonotype has ten or more counts. The rearrangement links TRBV5-1 to TRBJ2-1, with TRBD2 matching 14 bases. Germline CDR1 reads SGHRS; CDR2 reads YFSETQ. The CDR3 covers 15 residues. Trimming removed 3 bases from V and 8 bases from J; junction bases left unmatched: 4. The CDR3 is CASSSGTSGGDEQFF. The CDR3, as DNA: TGCGCCAGCAGCTCTGGGACTAGCGGGGGAGATGAGCAGTTCTTC.

There are a few counts of this clonotype. The chain carries TRBV7-9 and TRBJ1-2; D is unresolved. CDR1 and CDR2 from the germline V gene are SEHNR and FQNEAQ (reference sequence). V was clipped by 5 bases and J by 2 bases, with 15 bases between them. The CDR3 covers 15 residues. The CDR3 nucleotides read TGTGCCAGCAGCCACCGGGCCATTGGAAACTATGGCTACACCTTC. This codes for CASSHRAIGNYGYTF. Supplemented by reference TRBV7-9 and TRBJ1-2, the full variable domain reads DTGVSQNPRHKITKRGQNVTFRCDPISEHNRLYWYRQTLGQGPEFLTYFQNEAQLEKSRLLSDRFSAERPKGSFSTLEIQRTEQGDSAMYLCASSHRAIGNYGYTFGSGTRLTVV.

This clonotype was detected a few times. The chain couples TRBV4-3 to TRBJ2-1; D possibly corresponds to TRBD2 (6 bases). With 1 base removed from V and 8 bases from J, the gap between germline ends came to 18 bases. The CDR3 is 16 residues long. Germline loops: CDR1 LGHNA, CDR2 YSLEER. CDR3 bases: TGCGCCAGCAGCCAAGGGTTCGGGGGTATTGGCGATGAGCAGTTCTTC. This codes for CASSQGFGGIGDEQFF.

Points on this clonotype: This may be a read error: a much more frequent sequence differs by one nucleotide. V usage is TRBV7-2 and J usage is TRBJ2-1, with a possible D match to TRBD1 (6 bases). Germline V gene data show CDR1 as SGHTA and CDR2 as FQGNSA. Between the trimmed V and J ends, which lost 8 bases and 0 bases, there was a span of 20 bases. The CDR3 length is 17 residues. CDR3 nucleotides: TGTGCCAGCGGGGCAGGGACACCAATGAGCTCCTACAATGAGCAGTTCTTC. This sequence encodes CASGAGTPMSSYNEQFF.

Of note for this clonotype: This may come from a read error, since a much larger clone is one base off. This rearrangement joins TRBV7-2 to TRBJ2-7; D possibly uses TRBD1 or TRBD2 (6 bases each). The DNA end is more similar to TRBJ2-5, so the J call may be wrong. The CDR3 consists of 14 residues. Germline CDR1 SGHTA, CDR2 FQGNSA. The CDR3 here is CASSFYREAGTQYF. CDR3 DNA: TGTGCCAGCAGCTTTTACAGGGAGGCGGGGACCCAGTACTTC.

The chain couples TRBV6-2 or TRBV6-3 to TRBJ1-5; TRBD1 agrees at 12 bases. Germline V gene sequence: CDR1 MNHEY, CDR2 SVGEGT. The CDR3 spans 15 residues. Trimming removed 5 bases from V and 4 bases from J; junction bases left unmatched: 3. CDR3 nucleotides: TGTGCCAGCAGTAGGGGACAGGGGGCTAATCAGCCCCAGCATTTT. Translation: CASSRGQGANQPQHF.